The 16 T cell receptor beta chains below all came from one sample that was sequenced in a study of blood T cell repertoires in COVID-19. TCRdb's table, derived via immunoSEQ multiplex PCR, lists solely in-frame clones and lacks some. The sample shows 64,000 or so clones, around four fifths of them seen only once. Sequencing was performed on peripheral blood. The receptors were gathered from an elderly man with acute or convalescent COVID-19.

The gene calls are TRBV7-3 and TRBJ2-2; 10 positions match TRBD2. This CDR3 comprises 15 residues. CDR1 is SGHTA and CDR2 is FQGTGA in the germline V gene. The V and J ends lost 5 bases and 3 bases, in that order; junction bases with no gene match: 3. This chain's CDR3 is CASSLGTSDTGELFF. Written as DNA, the CDR3 is TGTGCCAGCAGCCTGGGGACTAGCGACACCGGGGAGCTGTTTTTT.

This clone was detected only a few times. The chain links TRBV2 to TRBJ1-2, with D possibly TRBD1 on 6 matching bases. The germline V gene encodes CDR1 SNHLY and CDR2 FYNNEI. There are 14 residues in the CDR3. V lost 8 bases, J lost 8 bases, and 21 bases lay in between. This CDR3 is CASVAYRVVGGYTF. In DNA, the CDR3 is TGTGCCAGCGTCGCCTACAGGGTAGTGGGCGGCTACACCTTC.

This chain connects TRBV2 to TRBJ1-6; 8 positions agree with TRBD1. The length of the CDR3 is 14 residues. CDR1 and CDR2 (germline): SNHLY, FYNNEI. The V and J ends lost 3 bases and 7 bases, in that order; junction bases with no gene match: 2. The CDR3 sequence: CASSDNRGNSPLHF. In DNA form, the CDR3 reads TGTGCCAGCAGTGATAACAGGGGGAATTCACCCCTCCACTTT.

The V and J genes are TRBV3-1 (or the pseudogene TRBV3-2) and TRBJ1-5; D possibly corresponds to TRBD1 (6 bases). This CDR3 is 15 amino acids long. Between the trimmed V and J ends, which lost 4 bases and 6 bases, there was a span of 16 bases. Germline V CDR1 and CDR2: LGHDT, YNNKEL (reference sequence). CDR3 coding DNA: TGTGCCAGCAGCCGTACAGGGAGGGAAGGTCAGCCCCAGCATTTT. Protein: CASSRTGREGQPQHF.

The chain combines TRBV10-3 with TRBJ2-7; 10 nucleotides match TRBD1. With V trimmed by 0 bases and J by 4 bases, 3 bases remained unmatched. From germline, CDR1 is ENHRY and CDR2 SYGVKD. This CDR3 has 15 amino acids. CDR3 region: CAISESTGGRYEQYF. The CDR3 region has the DNA TGTGCCATCAGTGAGTCGACAGGGGGCAGATACGAGCAGTACTTC.

The CDR3 region is CSVARDSIWSEQYF. The CDR3 DNA follows: TGCAGCGTGGCTAGGGACTCGATATGGTCCGAGCAGTACTTC. V and J are TRBV29-1 and TRBJ2-7; D might be TRBD2 (6 bases). The CDR3 has 14 residues. Germline CDR1 SQVTM, CDR2 ANQGSEA. The ends were cut back, 6 bases at V and 6 bases at J, with 21 bases in the middle.

The chain uses TRBV5-6 and TRBJ2-5, with a possible D match to TRBD1 (7 bases). The CDR3 contains 13 residues. V was trimmed by 5 bases and J by 7 bases, leaving 15 bases between them. Germline V gene lookup returns CDR1 SGHDT and CDR2 YYEEEE. CDR3 sequence: CASRRQGGSTQYF. CDR3 sequence (DNA): TGTGCCAGCAGACGACAGGGAGGATCGACCCAGTACTTC.

The V gene is TRBV6-8, the J gene TRBJ2-1; TRBD2 matches at 8 bases. CDR1 and CDR2 (germline): MNHGY, SAAAGT. The CDR3 has 13 residues. V lost 7 bases to trimming and J lost 5 bases; unmatched junction nucleotides: 4. The CDR3 sequence: CASTRGGDNEQFF. Here the CDR3 DNA reads TGTGCCAGCACCCGGGGGGGCGACAATGAGCAGTTCTTC.

This clone occurred a few times. The DNA for the CDR3 is TGTGCCAGCAGCCAGGGGGCGAGGTCCACTGAAGCTTTCTTT. Its translation: CASSQGARSTEAFF. The V call is TRBV11-2, the J call TRBJ1-1; 8 positions match TRBD1. V shed 5 bases and J 4 bases; nucleotides not matched to a gene: 6. Germline V CDR1 and CDR2: SGHAT, FQNNGV. CDR3 size: 14 residues. The full variable domain, with the rest looked up from reference TRBV11-2 and TRBJ1-1, is EAGVAQSPRYKIIEKRQSVAFWCNPISGHATLYWYQQILGQGPKLLIQFQNNGVVDDSQLPKDRFSAERLKGVDSTLKIQPAKLEDSAVYLCASSQGARSTEAFFGQGTRLTVV.

This clone was seen just once. J is TRBJ2-5 and V is TRBV5-1; 9 nucleotides agree with TRBD2. CDR1 is SGHRS, CDR2 YFSETQ, per germline. The CDR3 is made up of 15 amino acids. The junction had 1 base not matched to a gene; V was cut back by 0 bases and J by 1 base. The CDR3 coding sequence is TGCGCCAGCAGCTTGGGCGGGGGGGTCCAAGAGACCCAGTACTTC. Protein sequence: CASSLGGGVQETQYF. The variable domain in full, completed from reference TRBV5-1 and TRBJ2-5, reads KAGVTQTPRYLIKTRGQQVTLSCSPISGHRSVSWYQQTPGQGLQFLFEYFSETQRNKGNFPGRFSGRQFSNSRSEMNVSTLELGDSALYLCASSLGGGVQETQYFGPGTRLLVL.

V usage is TRBV19 and J usage is TRBJ1-2, with D tentatively TRBD1 (5 bases). CDR3 length equals 13 residues. V was shortened by 4 bases and J by 2 bases, with 8 bases between the two germline ends. Germline V gene lookup returns CDR1 LNHDA and CDR2 SQIVND (reference sequence). CDR3 region: CASSTDSNYGYTF. The CDR3 DNA is TGTGCCAGTAGTACCGACAGCAACTATGGCTACACCTTC.

The chain has TRBV7-9 and TRBJ2-5; possibly TRBD1 for D (6 bases). Trimming took 4 bases from V and 2 from J, leaving 11 bases between them. CDR1 and CDR2 (germline): SEHNR, FQNEAQ (reference sequence). The CDR3 length is 14 residues. This CDR3 reads CASSSGQRQETQYF. CDR3 sequence (DNA): TGTGCCAGCAGCTCCGGACAGCGACAAGAGACCCAGTACTTC.

For the CDR3, the DNA is TGTGCCAGCAGCCCGGGACAGGGGGAATTTCAGCCCCAGCATTTT. Translation: CASSPGQGEFQPQHF. The rearrangement uses TRBV7-9 and TRBJ1-5; 11 bases align to TRBD1. Germline CDR1 and CDR2: SEHNR and FQNEAQ (reference sequence). The CDR3 has 15 residues. V lost 5 bases and J lost 6; bases outside the gene matches: 6.

V and J are TRBV11-3 and TRBJ1-1; D may be TRBD1 (5 bases). The germline V and J ends were trimmed by 0 bases and 3 bases, with 11 bases remaining between them. The CDR3 length is 15 residues. Germline V gives CDR1 SGHNT, CDR2 YENEEA. CDR3 DNA: TGTGCCAGCAGCTTAGATATGGACACTTACACTGAAGCTTTCTTT. This encodes CASSLDMDTYTEAFF. Filled out from reference TRBV11-3 and TRBJ1-1, the complete variable domain reads EAGVVQSPRYKIIEKKQPVAFWCNPISGHNTLYWYLQNLGQGPELLIRYENEEAVDDSQLPKDRFSAERLKGVDSTLKIQPAELGDSAVYLCASSLDMDTYTEAFFGQGTRLTVV.

This chain links TRBV2 with TRBJ2-7; tentative D call: TRBD1 (6 bases). With 1 base removed from V and 6 bases from J, the gap between germline ends came to 22 bases. The CDR3 contains 17 residues. From germline, CDR1 is SNHLY and CDR2 FYNNEI. The chain's CDR3 is CASSEEGGKRRTAEQYF. The CDR3 DNA reads as TGTGCCAGCAGTGAAGAAGGGGGTAAGCGTAGGACTGCCGAGCAGTACTTC.

The CDR3 sequence: CASSDFGNTIYF. CDR3 nucleotides: TGCGCCAGCAGTGACTTCGGAAACACCATATATTTT. V gene TRBV10-1 combines with J gene TRBJ1-3; no firm D call. Germline V CDR1 and CDR2: WNHNN, SYGVQD (reference sequence). The CDR3 has 12 amino acids. V lost 3 bases, J lost 4 bases, and 4 bases lay in between.